This T cell receptor (beta chain) was recorded in a study of tumor-infiltrating lymphocytes in oesophageal squamous cell carcinoma. A single record per CDR3 protein comes from TCRdb applying MiXCR to the PCR reads. The repertoire holds about 11,000 distinct CDR3 sequences, around half seen once, with 15% to 20% in the top ten. Of note for this clonotype: Sequence at one end of the junction differs from germline and may be a read error.

Germline assignment: CDR1 SGHRS and CDR2 YFSETQ. There are 15 residues in the CDR3. This clonotype was obtained from a female donor with esophageal squamous cell carcinoma. The sequencing input was esophageal tumor tissue. The rearrangement joins TRBV5-1 to TRBJ1-6; D not certain. The CDR3 loop reads CASSPLAGLSYEQYF. The CDR3, as DNA: TGCGCCAGCAGTCCGCTTGCGGGTTTATCCTACGAGCAGTACTTT.